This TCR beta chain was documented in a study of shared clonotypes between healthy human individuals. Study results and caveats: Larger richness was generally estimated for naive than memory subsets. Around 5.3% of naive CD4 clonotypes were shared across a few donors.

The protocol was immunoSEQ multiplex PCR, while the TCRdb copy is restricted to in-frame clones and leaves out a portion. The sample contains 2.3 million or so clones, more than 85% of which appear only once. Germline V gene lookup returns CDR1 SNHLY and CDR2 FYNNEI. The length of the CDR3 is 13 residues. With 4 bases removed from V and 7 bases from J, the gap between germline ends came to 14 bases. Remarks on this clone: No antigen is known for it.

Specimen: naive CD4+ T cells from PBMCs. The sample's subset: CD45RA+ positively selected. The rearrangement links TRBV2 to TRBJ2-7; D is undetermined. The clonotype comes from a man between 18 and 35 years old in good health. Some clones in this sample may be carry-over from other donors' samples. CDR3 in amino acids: CASSVQSSQEQYF. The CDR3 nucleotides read TGTGCCAGCAGTGTTCAATCATCTCAGGAGCAGTACTTC. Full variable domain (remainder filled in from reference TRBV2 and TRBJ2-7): EPEVTQTPSHQVTQMGQEVILRCVPISNHLYFYWYRQILGQKVEFLVSFYNNEISEKSEIFDDQFSVERPDGSNFTLKIRSTKLEDSAMYFCASSVQSSQEQYFGPGTRLTVT.